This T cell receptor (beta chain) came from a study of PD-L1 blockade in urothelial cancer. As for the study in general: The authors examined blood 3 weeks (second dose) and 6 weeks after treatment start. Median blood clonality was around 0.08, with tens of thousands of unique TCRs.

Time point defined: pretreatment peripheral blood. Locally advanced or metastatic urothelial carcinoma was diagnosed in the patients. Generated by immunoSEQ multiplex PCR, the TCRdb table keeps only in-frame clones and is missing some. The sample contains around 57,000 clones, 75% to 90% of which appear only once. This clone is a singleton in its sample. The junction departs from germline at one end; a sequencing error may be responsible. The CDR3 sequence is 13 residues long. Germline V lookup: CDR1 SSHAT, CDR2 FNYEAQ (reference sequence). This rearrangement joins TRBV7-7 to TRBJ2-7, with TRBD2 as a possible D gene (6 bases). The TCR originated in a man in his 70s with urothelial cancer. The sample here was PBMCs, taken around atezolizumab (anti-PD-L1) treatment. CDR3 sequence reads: CASSLVGGHEQYF. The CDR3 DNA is TGTGCTAGCAGCTTAGTCGGAGGGCACGAGCAGTACTTC. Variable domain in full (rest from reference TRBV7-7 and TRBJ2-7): GAGVSQSPRYKVTKRGQDVTLRCDPISSHATLYWYQQALGQGPEFLTYFNYEAQPDKSGLPSDRFSAERPEGSISTLTIQRTEQRDSAMYRCASSLVGGHEQYFGPGTRLTVT.